This T cell receptor beta chain stems from a study of blood T cells in healthy people across ages. Study-level points and caveats: Among T cells, TCR beta diversity per million cells dropped roughly linearly as age rose.

A second PCR of roughly 6 to 12 cycles used a sample-barcoded 5' primer and a J-beta primer mix. TCRdb independently ran MiXCR on the 5' RACE reads; one entry per CDR3 protein. This table holds approximately 780,000 distinct CDR3 sequences, around 25% found once. This clonotype was observed a few times. The antigen remains undetermined. Germline V gives CDR1 SGHRS, CDR2 YFSETQ. The CDR3 length is 16 residues. Trimming stripped 0 bases from V and 0 bases from J, with 9 bases between. Drawing of peripheral blood yielded roughly 10 milliliters from each donor. A further study also used this sample, focusing on T cells of mothers and their children.

The chain uses TRBV5-1 and TRBJ1-4; D gene uncertain. The sequenced sample was blood. This TCR came from a boy younger than 18 in good health. The CDR3 DNA reads as TGCGCCAGCAGCTTGGGGCAGCGATCAACTAATGAAAAACTGTTTTTT. Amino acid sequence: CASSLGQRSTNEKLFF.